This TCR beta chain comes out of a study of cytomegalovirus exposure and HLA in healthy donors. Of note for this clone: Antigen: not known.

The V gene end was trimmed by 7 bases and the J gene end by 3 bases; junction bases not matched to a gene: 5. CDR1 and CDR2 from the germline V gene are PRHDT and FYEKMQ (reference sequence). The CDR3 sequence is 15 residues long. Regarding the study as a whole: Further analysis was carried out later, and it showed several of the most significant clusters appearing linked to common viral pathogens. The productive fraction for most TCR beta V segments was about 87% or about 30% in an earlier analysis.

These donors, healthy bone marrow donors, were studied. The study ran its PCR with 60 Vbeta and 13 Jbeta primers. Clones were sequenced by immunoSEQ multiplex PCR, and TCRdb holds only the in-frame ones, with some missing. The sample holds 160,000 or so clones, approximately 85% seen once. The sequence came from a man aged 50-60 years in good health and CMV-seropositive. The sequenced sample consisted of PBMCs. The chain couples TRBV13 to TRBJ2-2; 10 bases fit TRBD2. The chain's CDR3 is CASTLAGVYTGELFF. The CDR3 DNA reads TGTGCCAGCACCCTAGCGGGAGTTTACACCGGGGAGCTGTTTTTT.